A single T cell receptor (beta chain) is shown here with its context. Germline CDR1 SGHTA, CDR2 FQGNSA. The CDR3 runs to 13 residues. With 0 bases removed from V and 13 bases from J, the gap between germline ends came to 12 bases. In the original processing: Cell counts per sample came from amplifying reference gene primers. TCRdb's table, derived via immunoSEQ multiplex PCR, lists solely in-frame clones and lacks some. That table furnishes V, J and clone size, whereas the DNA furnished D and trimming. The sample includes under 100,000 clones, around 87% of them seen just once. This entry comes from a study of blood T cell repertoires in COVID-19. Looking at the study overall: Sites in the United States, Italy and Spain provided acute and convalescent COVID-19 samples. Sample material is recorded as cDNA or gDNA derived from T cells, B-cell-depleted T cells, or PBMCs.

This chain uses TRBV7-2 with TRBJ1-4, with D unclear. This clonotype originated in a human donor in a cohort sampled during active COVID-19. Sequencing was performed on peripheral blood. The CDR3 DNA is TGTGCCAGCAGCTTAGCGGCGGGAGAGGGACTGTTTTTT. Encoded protein: CASSLAAGEGLFF. Looking up the rest from reference TRBV7-2 and TRBJ1-4 gives the full variable domain: GAGVSQSPSNKVTEKGKDVELRCDPISGHTALYWYRQSLGQGLEFLIYFQGNSAPDKSGLPSDRFSAERTGGSVSTLTIQRTQQEDSAVYLCASSLAAGEGLFFGSGTQLSVL.